Listed here are 15 T cell receptor beta chains from one sample, sequenced in a study of T cell responses to AZD1222 COVID-19 vaccine. TCRdb keeps only in-frame clones here, not all; method: immunoSEQ multiplex PCR. Among about 120,000 clones listed, around 90% were seen once. The material sequenced was peripheral blood, taken 28 days after the second AZD1222 dose. All receptors derive from an adult who received the AZD1222 COVID-19 vaccine.

This chain connects TRBV28 to TRBJ1-1, with D unclear. Germline assignment: CDR1 MDHEN and CDR2 SYDVKM. This CDR3 has 12 amino acids. Trimming took off 8 bases at V and 0 bases at J, with 7 bases between the two ends. CDR3 in DNA: TGTGCCAGCCATCAACTGAACACTGAAGCTTTCTTT. Translating gives CASHQLNTEAFF.

This clone showed up just a few times. The rearrangement links TRBV11-2 to TRBJ1-1; 11 bases are a match to TRBD1. CDR1 SGHAT and CDR2 FQNNGV come from the germline V gene. Trimming removed 5 bases from V and 4 bases from J; junction bases left unmatched: 9. This CDR3 has 16 amino acids. CDR3 sequence: CASSRLGGTGGTEAFF. In DNA form, the CDR3 reads TGTGCCAGCAGCCGGCTTGGGGGGACAGGGGGCACTGAAGCTTTCTTT.

The V gene is TRBV24-1, the J gene TRBJ2-5; 9 bases line up with TRBD1. J lost 5 bases, V lost 4 bases, and 7 bases had no gene match. There are 15 residues in the CDR3. The germline gives CDR1 KGHDR, CDR2 SFDVKD. The CDR3 sequence: CATSDRQGVWETQYF. For the CDR3, the DNA is TGTGCCACCAGTGACAGACAGGGGGTCTGGGAGACCCAGTACTTC.

This chain joins TRBV7-2 and TRBJ2-3, with D possibly being TRBD2 (5 bases). The CDR3 contains 18 residues. Germline lookup yields CDR1 SGHTA and CDR2 FQGNSA. V lost 7 bases and J lost 1, with 24 bases in between. The CDR3 sequence is CASNLLGSTGWGTDTQYF. CDR3 coding DNA: TGTGCCAGCAACCTGTTAGGCTCTACGGGATGGGGCACAGATACGCAGTATTTT.

The chain recombines TRBV5-4 with TRBJ2-2, with TRBD1 matching over 7 bases. CDR3 length equals 16 residues. V lost 0 bases and J lost 0; bases outside the gene matches: 2. Germline CDR1 reads SGHNT; CDR2 reads YYREEE (reference sequence). The CDR3 loop reads CASSLVGQTNTGELFF. The CDR3 DNA reads TGTGCCAGCAGCTTGGTGGGACAGACGAACACCGGGGAGCTGTTTTTT.

The chain recombines TRBV9 with TRBJ2-3, with 10 bases matching TRBD2. Looked up from germline, CDR1 is SGDLS and CDR2 is YYNGEE. Trimming cost V 4 bases and J 4 bases; bases outside gene matches: 9. The CDR3 runs 16 residues. CDR3 sequence (DNA): TGTGCCAGCAGCCGGGGAAGCGGGGGGGCCCCAGATACGCAGTATTTT. Protein sequence: CASSRGSGGAPDTQYF.

The CDR3 reads CASFTPRYNEQFF. The DNA for the CDR3 is TGTGCCAGCTTTACCCCGCGTTACAATGAGCAGTTCTTC. V gene TRBV18 combines with J gene TRBJ2-1; no clear D. The CDR3 consists of 13 residues. Germline V lookup: CDR1 KGHSH, CDR2 LQKENI. V was cut by 7 bases and J by 4 bases, with 11 bases left in between. The full variable domain, rest sourced from reference TRBV18 and TRBJ2-1, is NAGVMQNPRHLVRRRGQEARLRCSPMKGHSHVYWYRQLPEEGLKFMVYLQKENIIDESGMPKERFSAEFPKEGPSILRIQQVVRGDSAAYFCASFTPRYNEQFFGPGTRLTVL.

V and J are TRBV7-2 and TRBJ1-1, with a tentative D call TRBD1 (6 bases). This CDR3 is 15 amino acids long. CDR1 SGHTA and CDR2 FQGNSA come from the germline V gene. Trimming removed 1 base from V and 2 bases from J, with 11 bases in between. The CDR3 sequence: CASSLGGARNTEAFF. The CDR3 nucleotides read TGTGCCAGCAGCTTAGGGGGGGCAAGAAACACTGAAGCTTTCTTT.

The V and J genes are TRBV12-3 or TRBV12-4 and TRBJ1-1; D perhaps matches TRBD1 (6 bases). The CDR3 has 12 residues. The CDR3 DNA is TGTGCGATTGGGGGGGCGAGGACTGAAGCTTTCTTT. Amino acid sequence: CAIGGARTEAFF.

The V call is TRBV7-2, the J call TRBJ1-1, with 7 nucleotides matching TRBD1. CDR1 is SGHTA and CDR2 is FQGNSA in the germline V gene. This CDR3 spans 16 amino acids. V lost 3 bases, J lost 0 bases, and 7 bases stayed unmatched. The CDR3 DNA follows: TGTGCCAGCAGCTTCGCCGCGACAGGGTTGAACACTGAAGCTTTCTTT. This encodes CASSFAATGLNTEAFF.

The chain links TRBV3-1 (or the pseudogene TRBV3-2) to TRBJ1-5; D not resolved. Trimming left V 4 bases short and J 2 bases short, with 12 bases between. The CDR3 runs 15 residues. From germline, CDR1 is LGHDT and CDR2 YNNKEL (reference sequence). This chain's CDR3 is CASSPTGGRNQPQHF. The CDR3 region has the DNA TGTGCCAGCAGCCCCACGGGAGGCCGCAATCAGCCCCAGCATTTT.

CDR3 region: CASTGYGRTYEQYF. The CDR3 nucleotides are TGTGCCAGCACCGGCTACGGACGGACCTACGAGCAGTACTTC. V and J are TRBV6-5 and TRBJ2-7; D call uncertain. V was shortened by 7 bases and J by 2 bases, with 15 bases between the two germline ends. CDR1 and CDR2 from the germline V gene are MNHEY and SVGAGI. There are 14 residues in the CDR3.

This sequence joins TRBV2 and TRBJ1-2; no clear D. V was shortened by 3 bases and J by 4 bases, with 9 bases between the two germline ends. This CDR3 is built from 13 residues. Germline CDR1 and CDR2: SNHLY and FYNNEI. The CDR3 spells CASSELSGYGYTF. In DNA, the CDR3 is TGTGCCAGCAGTGAGTTATCGGGCTATGGCTACACCTTC.

The V gene is TRBV5-4, the J gene TRBJ1-5; 8 bases align to TRBD1. The CDR3 sequence is 16 residues long. Germline trimming cut 9 bases from V and 3 bases from J; bases unmatched to any gene: 14. Germline V gene data show CDR1 as SGHNT and CDR2 as YYREEE (reference sequence). The CDR3 DNA follows: TGTGCCAAATTACGGCCAGGGGGCAGCATCAATCAGCCCCAGCATTTT. As protein: CAKLRPGGSINQPQHF.

The V call is TRBV28, the J call TRBJ1-5; the D is unclear. The CDR3 consists of 14 residues. Per germline, CDR1 MDHEN and CDR2 SYDVKM. The V and J ends lost 6 bases and 0 bases respectively, with 9 bases between them. The CDR3 loop reads CASSRAGSNQPQHF. In nucleotides, the CDR3 is TGTGCCAGCAGCCGGGCCGGTAGCAATCAGCCCCAGCATTTT. Looking up the rest from reference TRBV28 and TRBJ1-5 gives the full variable domain: DVKVTQSSRYLVKRTGEKVFLECVQDMDHENMFWYRQDPGLGLRLIYFSYDVKMKEKGDIPEGYSVSREKKERFSLILESASTNQTSMYLCASSRAGSNQPQHFGDGTRLSIL.